This T cell receptor beta chain was recorded in a study of T-cell memory formation after mild COVID-19. Findings and limits, study-wide: The study found balanced CD4/CD8 in clones contracting day 15 to 85 and a CD4+ lean in later expanders.

The ends were cut back, 2 bases at V and 2 bases at J, with 13 bases in the middle. Germline lookup yields CDR1 MNHEY and CDR2 SMNVEV (reference sequence). The CDR3 runs 15 residues. This clonotype was counted a few times. Its antigen is unknown. TCRdb re-called the 5' RACE reads with MiXCR, one entry per CDR3 protein. Counted here are approximately 210,000 distinct CDR3 sequences, around 25% occurring once; the ten biggest clones make up 11%. The chain uses TRBV27 and TRBJ2-7, with D possibly matching TRBD2 (6 bases). The sequenced sample consisted of PBMCs or a T cell subset sorted from them (not recorded which). The TCR sequence derives from an adult woman who had mild COVID-19 (a few samples of this study predate the infection). Cell type and time point are not known. The chain's CDR3 is CASSLGLAKTYEQYF. As DNA, the CDR3 is TGTGCCAGCAGTTTAGGGCTAGCGAAAACCTACGAGCAGTACTTC.